This is a list of T cell receptor beta chains from one sample in a study of PD-1 blockade in classical Hodgkin lymphoma. Clones were read by immunoSEQ multiplex PCR, and TCRdb kept only the in-frame ones, dropping some. The sample records 20,000 to 30,000 clones, about 89% being singletons. Sequencing was done on a sample of CD4+ T cells from blood. The receptors were sampled from a human donor with classical Hodgkin lymphoma. The conserved cysteine and the conserved F or W are not part of the CDR3 here. The order of the fields is V gene, J gene, CDR3 protein.

>TRBV7-3|TRBJ2-5
ASSLAPTWYAGETQY
>TRBV30|TRBJ2-7
AWSDGTGGDQY
>TRBV10-2|TRBJ1-5
ASSELGLKQPQH
>TRBV7-3|TRBJ2-3
ASSLVYPRLVTDTQY
>TRBV29-1|TRBJ1-3
SARDPLSGNTIY
>TRBV18|TRBJ2-7
ASSPPTGASYEQY
>TRBV7-6|TRBJ2-5
ASSLGRWASQETQY
>TRBV5-1|TRBJ2-7
ASSALQGGGLVDEQY
>TRBV2|TRBJ1-4
ASSRQNVREKLF
>TRBV2|TRBJ2-5
ASSVQTVQETQY
>TRBV7-9|TRBJ1-6
ASSLASGAEGNSPLH
>TRBV6-5|TRBJ2-5
ASSYGGGVETQY
>TRBV6-5|TRBJ1-2
ASSYSDREGYGYT
>TRBV18|TRBJ1-1
ASSPMGARDTEAF